This T cell receptor beta chain was found in a study of T cell repertoires in cytomegalovirus infection. Study-wide context: Through public TCR beta signatures, both CMV infection and matching HLA type were indicated.

TCRdb reprocessed the reads with MiXCR, giving one entry per CDR3 protein. The sample carries approximately 630,000 distinct CDR3 sequences, roughly 26% recorded once. Germline CDR1 is SGHTA and CDR2 is FQGNSA. This CDR3 has 12 amino acids. V lost 5 bases to trimming and J lost 9 bases, with 11 bases between them. In its sample, this clonotype was seen many times. Its antigen is still unknown. Study observations and caveats: HLA-C-restricted, CMV-specific TCR beta clonotypes were dominant ex vivo.

The receptor comes from a human donor in good health (CMV status not recorded). Some clones in this sample may be carry-over from other donors' samples. Material: CD8+ T cells from PBMCs. V and J are TRBV7-2 and TRBJ2-1; D remains unclear. The DNA of the CDR3 is TGTGCCAGCAGCCCCACCCCCGGTGAGCAGTTCTTC. Translation: CASSPTPGEQFF.